The clone carrying this TCR beta chain was observed once. Its specificity is not known. Per germline, CDR1 MDHEN and CDR2 SYDVKM. This CDR3 spans 9 amino acids. V lost 10 bases to trimming and J lost 5 bases, with 6 bases between them. The data originate from a study of OX40 agonist ivuxolimab in advanced cancers. The wider study: The dose-escalation cohort was around 83% male, with a mean age of 60 years, ranging about 23 to 90. Study-level findings and limits: With doses of 0.1 to 3.0 mg/kg, CD4+ and CD8+ blood T cells had undergone clonal expansion by week 6. There were, on average, more expanded clones in CD8+ T cells than in CD4+. Among the nonresponders, some also had low normalized T-cell clonal expansion.

Using immunoSEQ multiplex PCR, the repertoire was profiled, and TCRdb retains in-frame clones only, with some absent. The sample yields around 65,000 clones, roughly 90% seen once. The chain links TRBV28 to TRBJ2-7; D perhaps matches TRBD1 (6 bases). Sequencing used CD4+ or CD8+ T cells sorted from blood, obtained in a trial of the OX40 agonist ivuxolimab. The receptor was isolated from an adult with an advanced solid tumor such as melanoma, head and neck, liver or kidney cancer. The DNA for the CDR3 is TGTGCCAAGGGGGACGAGCAGTACTTC. Translation: CAKGDEQYF.